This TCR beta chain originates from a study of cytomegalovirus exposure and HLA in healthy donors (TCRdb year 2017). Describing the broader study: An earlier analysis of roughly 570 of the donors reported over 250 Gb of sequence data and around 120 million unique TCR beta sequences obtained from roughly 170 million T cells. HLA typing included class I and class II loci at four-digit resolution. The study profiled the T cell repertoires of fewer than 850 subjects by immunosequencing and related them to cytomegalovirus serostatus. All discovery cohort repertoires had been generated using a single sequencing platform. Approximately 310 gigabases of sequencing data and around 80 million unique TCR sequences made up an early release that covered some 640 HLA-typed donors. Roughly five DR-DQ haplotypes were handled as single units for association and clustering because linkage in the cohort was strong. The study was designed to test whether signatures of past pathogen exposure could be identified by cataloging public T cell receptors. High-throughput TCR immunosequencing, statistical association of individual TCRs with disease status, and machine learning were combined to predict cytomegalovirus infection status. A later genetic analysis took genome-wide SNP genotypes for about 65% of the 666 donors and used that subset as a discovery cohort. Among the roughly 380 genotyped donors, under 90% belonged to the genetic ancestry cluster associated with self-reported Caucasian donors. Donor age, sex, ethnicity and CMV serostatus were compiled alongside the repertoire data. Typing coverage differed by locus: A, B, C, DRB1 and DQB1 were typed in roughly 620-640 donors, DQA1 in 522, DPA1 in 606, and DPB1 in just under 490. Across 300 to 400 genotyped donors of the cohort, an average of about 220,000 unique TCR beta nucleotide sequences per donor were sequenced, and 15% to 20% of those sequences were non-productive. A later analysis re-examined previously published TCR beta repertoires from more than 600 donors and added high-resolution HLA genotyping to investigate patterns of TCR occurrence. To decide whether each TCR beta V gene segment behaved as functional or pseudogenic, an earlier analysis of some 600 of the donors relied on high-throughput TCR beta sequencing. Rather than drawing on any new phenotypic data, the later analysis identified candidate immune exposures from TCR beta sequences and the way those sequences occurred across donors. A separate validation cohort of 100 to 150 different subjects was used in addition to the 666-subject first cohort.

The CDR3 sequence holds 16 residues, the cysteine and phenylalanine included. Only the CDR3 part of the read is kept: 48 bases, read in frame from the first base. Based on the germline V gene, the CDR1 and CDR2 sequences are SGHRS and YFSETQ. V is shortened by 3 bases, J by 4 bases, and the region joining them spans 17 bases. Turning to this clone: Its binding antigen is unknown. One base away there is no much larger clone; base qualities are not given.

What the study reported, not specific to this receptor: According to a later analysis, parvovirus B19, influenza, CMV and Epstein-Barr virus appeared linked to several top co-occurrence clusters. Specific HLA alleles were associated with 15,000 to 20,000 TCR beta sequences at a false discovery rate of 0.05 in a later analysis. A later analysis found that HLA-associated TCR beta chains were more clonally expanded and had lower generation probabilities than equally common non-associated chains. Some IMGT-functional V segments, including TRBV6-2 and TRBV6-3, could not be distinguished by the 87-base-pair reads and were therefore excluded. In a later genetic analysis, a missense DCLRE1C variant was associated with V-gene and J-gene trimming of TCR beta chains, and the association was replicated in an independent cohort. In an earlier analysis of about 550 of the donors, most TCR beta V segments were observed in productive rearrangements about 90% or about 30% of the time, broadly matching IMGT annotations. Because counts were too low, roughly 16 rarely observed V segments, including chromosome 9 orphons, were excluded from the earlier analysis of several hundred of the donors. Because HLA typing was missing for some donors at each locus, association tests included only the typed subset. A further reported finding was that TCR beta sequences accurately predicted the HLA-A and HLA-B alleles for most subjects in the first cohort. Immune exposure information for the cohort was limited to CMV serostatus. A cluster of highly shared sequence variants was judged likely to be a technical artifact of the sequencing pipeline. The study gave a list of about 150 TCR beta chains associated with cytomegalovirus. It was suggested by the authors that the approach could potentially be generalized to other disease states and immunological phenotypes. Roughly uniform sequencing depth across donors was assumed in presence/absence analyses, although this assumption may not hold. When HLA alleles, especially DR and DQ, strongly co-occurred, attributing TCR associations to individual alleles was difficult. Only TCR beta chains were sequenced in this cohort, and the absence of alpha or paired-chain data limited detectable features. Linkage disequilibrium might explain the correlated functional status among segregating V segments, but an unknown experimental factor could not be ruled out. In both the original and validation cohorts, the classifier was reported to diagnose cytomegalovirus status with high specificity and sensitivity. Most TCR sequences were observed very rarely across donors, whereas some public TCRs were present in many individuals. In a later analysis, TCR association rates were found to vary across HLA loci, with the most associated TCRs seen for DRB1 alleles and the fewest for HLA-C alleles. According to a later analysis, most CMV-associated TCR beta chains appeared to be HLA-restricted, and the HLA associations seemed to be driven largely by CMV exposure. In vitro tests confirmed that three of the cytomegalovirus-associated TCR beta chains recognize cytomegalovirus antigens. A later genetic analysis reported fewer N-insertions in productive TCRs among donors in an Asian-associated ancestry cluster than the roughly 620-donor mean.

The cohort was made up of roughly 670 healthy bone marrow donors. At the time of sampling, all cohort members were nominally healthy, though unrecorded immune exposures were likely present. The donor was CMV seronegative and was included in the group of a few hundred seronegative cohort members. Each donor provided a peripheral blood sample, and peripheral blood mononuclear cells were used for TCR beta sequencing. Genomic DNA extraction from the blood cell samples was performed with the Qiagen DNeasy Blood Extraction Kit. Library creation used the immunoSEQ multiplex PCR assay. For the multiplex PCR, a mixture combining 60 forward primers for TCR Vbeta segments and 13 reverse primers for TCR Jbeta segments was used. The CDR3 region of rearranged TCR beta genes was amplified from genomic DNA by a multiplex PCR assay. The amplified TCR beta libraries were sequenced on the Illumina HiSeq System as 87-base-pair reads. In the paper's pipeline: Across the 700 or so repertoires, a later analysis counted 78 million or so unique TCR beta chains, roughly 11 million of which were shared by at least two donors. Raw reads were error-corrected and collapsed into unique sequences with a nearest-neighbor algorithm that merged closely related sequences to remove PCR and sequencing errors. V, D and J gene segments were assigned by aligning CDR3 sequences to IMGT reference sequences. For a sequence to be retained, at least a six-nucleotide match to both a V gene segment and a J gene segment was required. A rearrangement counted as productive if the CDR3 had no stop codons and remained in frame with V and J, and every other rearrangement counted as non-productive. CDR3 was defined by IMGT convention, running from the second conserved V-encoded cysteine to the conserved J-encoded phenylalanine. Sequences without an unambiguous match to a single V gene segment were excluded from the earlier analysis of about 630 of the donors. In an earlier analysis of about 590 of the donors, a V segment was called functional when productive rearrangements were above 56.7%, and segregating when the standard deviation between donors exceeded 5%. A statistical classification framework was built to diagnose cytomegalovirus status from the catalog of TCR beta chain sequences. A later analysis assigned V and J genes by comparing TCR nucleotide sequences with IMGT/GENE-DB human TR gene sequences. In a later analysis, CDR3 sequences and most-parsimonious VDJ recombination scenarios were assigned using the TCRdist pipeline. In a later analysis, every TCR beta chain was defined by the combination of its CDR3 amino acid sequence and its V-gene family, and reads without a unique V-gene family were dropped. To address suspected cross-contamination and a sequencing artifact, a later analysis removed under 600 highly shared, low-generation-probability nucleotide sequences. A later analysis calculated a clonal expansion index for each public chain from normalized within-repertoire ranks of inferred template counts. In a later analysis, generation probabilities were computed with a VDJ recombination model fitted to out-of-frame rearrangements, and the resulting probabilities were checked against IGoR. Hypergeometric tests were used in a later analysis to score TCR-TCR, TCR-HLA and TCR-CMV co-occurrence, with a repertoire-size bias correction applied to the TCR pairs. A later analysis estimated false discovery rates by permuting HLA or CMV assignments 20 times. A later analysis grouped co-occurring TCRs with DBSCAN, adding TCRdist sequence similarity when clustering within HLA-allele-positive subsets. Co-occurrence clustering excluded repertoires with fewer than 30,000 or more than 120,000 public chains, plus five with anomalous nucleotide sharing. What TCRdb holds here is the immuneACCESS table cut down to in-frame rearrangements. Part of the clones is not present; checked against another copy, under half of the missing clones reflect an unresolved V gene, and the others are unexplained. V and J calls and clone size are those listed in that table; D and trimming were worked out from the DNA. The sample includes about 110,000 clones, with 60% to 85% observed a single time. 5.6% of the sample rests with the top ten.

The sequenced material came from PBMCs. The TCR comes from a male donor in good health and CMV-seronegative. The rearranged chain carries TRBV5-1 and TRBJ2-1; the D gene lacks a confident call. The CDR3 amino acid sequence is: CASSSRLMYKYNEQFF. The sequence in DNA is TGCGCCAGCAGCTCCCGCCTTATGTACAAATACAATGAGCAGTTCTTC.